The 20 T cell receptor beta chains below all came from one sample that was sequenced in a study of T cells after yellow fever vaccination. TCRdb independently ran MiXCR on the 5' RACE reads; one entry per CDR3 protein. The repertoire holds some 260,000 distinct CDR3 sequences, roughly 5.2% seen once, with less than 3.5% in the top ten. This specimen consisted of CD4+ T cells sorted from PBMCs, obtained on the day of the yellow fever booster vaccination. The receptors shown here come from a man in his late teens or twenties who received the YFV17D yellow fever vaccine.

The chain uses TRBV5-1 and TRBJ1-2; no clear D gene. Germline V lookup: CDR1 SGHRS, CDR2 YFSETQ. The CDR3 has 14 amino acids. The V and J ends lost 0 bases and 3 bases respectively, with 9 bases between them. The CDR3 DNA is TGCGCCAGCAGCTTGGCTGGGTACGACTATGGCTACACCTTC. Protein sequence: CASSLAGYDYGYTF.

This clonotype has only a few counts. The chain couples TRBV12-3 or TRBV12-4 to TRBJ2-3, with D perhaps matching TRBD2 (6 bases). This CDR3 comprises 14 residues. The germline V and J ends were trimmed by 6 bases and 1 base, with 11 bases remaining between them. The CDR3 DNA is TGTGCCAGCAGCCCGGGACTCGGCACAGATACGCAGTATTTT. Translating it yields CASSPGLGTDTQYF.

This clonotype was recorded at least ten times. The chain links TRBV7-2 to TRBJ1-2; no firm D call. The CDR3 is 13 amino acids. Germline V gene sequence: CDR1 SGHTA, CDR2 FQGNSA. With 1 base removed from V and 6 bases from J, the gap between germline ends came to 9 bases. In nucleotides, the CDR3 is TGTGCCAGCAGCTTAGAACGGATACATGGCTACACCTTC. Its translation: CASSLERIHGYTF.

This clonotype was counted at least ten times. J is TRBJ2-4 and V is TRBV5-6; 9 positions match TRBD1. This CDR3 is 19 amino acids long. Germline CDR1 reads SGHDT; CDR2 reads YYEEEE. V dropped 5 bases and J dropped 0; count of bases not matched to a gene: 15. The CDR3 DNA follows: TGTGCCAGCAGGTTCCTAGGGACAGGGACTAATGTAGCCAAAAACATTCAGTACTTC. This sequence encodes CASRFLGTGTNVAKNIQYF.

There are many counts of this clonotype. The V gene is TRBV20-1, the J gene TRBJ1-2, with 8 bases identical to TRBD1. Trimming took 4 bases from V and 6 from J; bases not matched to a gene: 7. The V gene's germline CDR1 is DFQATT and CDR2 SNEGSKA (reference sequence). The CDR3 is 13 residues long. Here the CDR3 reads CSATLETGDGYTF. The CDR3 DNA is TGCAGTGCTACGTTAGAGACAGGGGATGGCTACACCTTC.

V is TRBV12-3 or TRBV12-4 and J is TRBJ2-5; tentatively, D is TRBD1 (6 bases). The CDR3 runs 13 residues. The V end lost 2 bases, the J end lost 5 bases, and 9 bases lay between the germline ends. The DNA for the CDR3 is TGTGCCAGCAGTTTAAACAGGGACGAGACCCAGTACTTC. Amino acids: CASSLNRDETQYF.

J is TRBJ2-1 and V is TRBV6-6; TRBD2 matches at 8 bases. The trim removed 8 bases at V and 4 bases at J, leaving 13 bases unmatched. This CDR3 contains 16 residues. CDR1 MNHNY and CDR2 SVGAGI come from the germline V gene (reference sequence). The CDR3 DNA reads TGTGCCAGCGCCGAAACGCCCGGGACTAGATACAATGAGCAGTTCTTC. Protein: CASAETPGTRYNEQFF.

The V call is TRBV25-1, the J call TRBJ2-3, with D perhaps TRBD1 (6 bases). Germline loops: CDR1 MGHDK, CDR2 SYGVNS. CDR3 length: 15 amino acids. V was cut by 4 bases and J by 4 bases, with 15 bases left in between. The CDR3 is CASSGLRGHADTQYF. The CDR3 bases are TGTGCCAGCAGTGGTCTCAGGGGACACGCAGATACGCAGTATTTT.

This rearrangement joins TRBV28 to TRBJ1-5; D not resolved. The CDR3 sequence is 15 residues long. The V gene lost 3 bases and the J gene lost 0 bases, with 9 bases spanning the gap. Germline lookup yields CDR1 MDHEN and CDR2 SYDVKM. The CDR3 loop reads CASSLVGDSNQPQHF. CDR3 DNA: TGTGCCAGCAGTTTGGTCGGGGATAGCAATCAGCCCCAGCATTTT.

The genes are TRBV7-2 and TRBJ2-2, with D perhaps TRBD1 or TRBD2 (5 bases each). The CDR3 spans 13 residues. V gave up 5 bases and J gave up 7 bases, with 11 bases separating them. Germline V gene sequence: CDR1 SGHTA, CDR2 FQGNSA. The CDR3 sequence: CASSGGPYGELFF. Written as DNA, the CDR3 is TGTGCCAGCAGCGGGGGTCCTTACGGGGAGCTGTTTTTT.

This clonotype was observed at least ten times. The chain uses TRBV5-1 and TRBJ2-5; 9 bases map to TRBD1. This CDR3 spans 16 amino acids. With V trimmed by 0 bases and J by 4 bases, 7 bases remained unmatched. CDR1 is SGHRS and CDR2 is YFSETQ in the germline V gene. CDR3 region: CASSLAWTGASETQYF. CDR3 DNA: TGCGCCAGCAGCTTGGCCTGGACAGGGGCTTCAGAGACCCAGTACTTC.

This clonotype has a handful of counts. The chain recombines TRBV12-3 or TRBV12-4 with TRBJ2-3; weak D call: TRBD1 (6 bases). Trimming cost V 6 bases and J 3 bases, with 13 bases left between them. CDR3 size: 14 residues. DNA for the CDR3: TGTGCCAGCAGACAGGGTTTTAGGACAGATACGCAGTATTTT. It specifies CASRQGFRTDTQYF.

This chain connects TRBV5-1 to TRBJ2-1, with D possibly TRBD2 on 6 matching bases. The CDR3 is 12 amino acids. V was trimmed by 0 bases and J by 13 bases, leaving 11 bases between them. Germline CDR1 is SGHRS and CDR2 is YFSETQ. This CDR3 is CASSLGDGGQFF. The CDR3 bases are TGCGCCAGCAGCTTGGGGGACGGGGGTCAGTTCTTC.

This chain's CDR3 is CSARAGDRGTDTQYF. The CDR3 nucleotides are TGCAGTGCTAGAGCCGGGGACAGGGGGACGGATACGCAGTATTTT. This chain joins TRBV20-1 and TRBJ2-3, with 11 bases that match TRBD1. V was pared by 1 base and J by 6 bases, with 6 bases of the junction left unmatched. The V gene's germline CDR1 is DFQATT and CDR2 SNEGSKA (reference sequence). The CDR3 covers 15 residues.

This chain joins TRBV7-2 and TRBJ2-3; D remains unclear. The CDR3 spans 12 residues. Deletions cut 2 bases from V and 4 bases from J, with 4 bases between. Looked up from germline, CDR1 is SGHTA and CDR2 is FQGNSA. The CDR3 DNA reads as TGTGCCAGCAGCTTACACTCAGATACGCAGTATTTT. This gives the protein CASSLHSDTQYF.

This clonotype was counted a few times. This chain joins TRBV20-1 and TRBJ1-6; D is uncertain. Germline CDR1 and CDR2: DFQATT and SNEGSKA (reference sequence). This CDR3 region has 13 residues. The V gene lost 5 bases and the J gene lost 0 bases, with 5 bases spanning the gap. CDR3 amino acids: CSARDSYNSPLHF. CDR3 DNA: TGCAGTGCTCGGGACTCCTATAATTCACCCCTCCACTTT.

J is TRBJ1-5 and V is TRBV27, with a weak D call TRBD1 (6 bases). The length of the CDR3 is 13 residues. Germline lookup yields CDR1 MNHEY and CDR2 SMNVEV (reference sequence). Trimming cost V 5 bases and J 9 bases, with 14 bases left between them. The CDR3 region is CASSLTGQGPQHF. In DNA, the CDR3 is TGTGCCAGCAGTCTGACAGGCCAGGGGCCCCAGCATTTT.

In this sample, this clonotype turned up many times. The J gene is TRBJ1-1, the V gene TRBV4-1; D unresolved. Trimming cost V 0 bases and J 2 bases, with 10 bases left between them. From germline, CDR1 is MGHRA and CDR2 YSYEKL. This CDR3 is 15 amino acids long. This chain's CDR3 is CASSQDRVGNTEAFF. CDR3 sequence (DNA): TGCGCCAGCAGCCAAGATCGGGTAGGAAACACTGAAGCTTTCTTT.

About this clonotype itself: One base away lies a much larger clone, so this may be a sequencing read error. The conserved phenylalanine or tryptophan normally closing the CDR3 is absent here, so this likely arose from a read error. The chain has TRBV12-3 or TRBV12-4 and TRBJ1-6; unclear D gene. Trimming took 8 bases from V and 7 from J, leaving 15 bases between them. This CDR3 has 14 residues. The chain's CDR3 is CASSQAVGNSPLHL. CDR3 sequence (DNA): TGTGCCAGCTCCCAGGCGGTGGGGAATTCACCCCTCCACCTT.

This clonotype was seen only a few times. The J gene is TRBJ1-2, the V gene TRBV27; D is unclear. This CDR3 has 13 amino acids. Trimming removed 2 bases from V and 2 bases from J, with 6 bases in between. In germline, CDR1 is MNHEY, CDR2 SMNVEV (reference sequence). CDR3 nucleotides: TGTGCCAGCAGTTTAGTGGCCAACTATGGCTACACCTTC. This sequence encodes CASSLVANYGYTF.